The 23 T cell receptor beta chains reported below all come from one sample, sequenced in a study of cytomegalovirus exposure and HLA in healthy donors. The study ran its PCR with 60 Vbeta and 13 Jbeta primers. Profiling relied on immunoSEQ multiplex PCR, and the TCRdb table lists in-frame clones only, not all of them. The repertoire has tens of thousands of clones, over 55% of them found once; the top ten carry around 6%. The sample was PBMCs. The receptors originated from a man younger than 40 in good health and CMV-seropositive.

The chain couples TRBV2 to TRBJ2-7, with TRBD2 matching over 14 bases. Germline V gene data show CDR1 as SNHLY and CDR2 as FYNNEI. V lost 8 bases to trimming and J lost 5 bases; unmatched junction nucleotides: 2. The CDR3 is 13 residues long. DNA of the CDR3: TGTGCCAGCGGGGGACTAGCGGGAGACGAGCAGTACTTC. Its translation is CASGGLAGDEQYF.

In this sample, this clone turned up a few times. The V gene is TRBV6-5, the J gene TRBJ2-1; 7 nucleotides line up with TRBD2. The CDR3 is 15 residues long. Unmatched junction bases numbered 4, after V lost 5 bases and J lost 0 bases. Germline V lookup: CDR1 MNHEY, CDR2 SVGAGI. CDR3 in DNA: TGTGCCAGCAGTACGGCGGGAGACTCCTACAATGAGCAGTTCTTC. Translation gives CASSTAGDSYNEQFF.

This chain links TRBV6-1 with TRBJ2-7, with 8 bases fitting TRBD1. Germline CDR1 MNHNS, CDR2 SASEGT. V shed 2 bases and J 2 bases; nucleotides not matched to a gene: 17. This CDR3 is 19 amino acids long. CDR3 protein: CASSERDRLARINPYEQYF. The CDR3 DNA follows: TGTGCCAGCAGTGAAAGGGACAGGCTAGCCAGAATCAACCCCTACGAGCAGTACTTC.

The gene calls are TRBV28 and TRBJ1-1, with D possibly TRBD1 on 6 matching bases. The CDR3 runs 12 residues. Deletions cut 6 bases from V and 6 bases from J, with 11 bases between. Germline V gene sequence: CDR1 MDHEN, CDR2 SYDVKM. The CDR3 spells CASRVTGPEAFF. Written as DNA, the CDR3 is TGTGCCAGCAGGGTTACAGGGCCTGAAGCTTTCTTT.

This chain links TRBV15 with TRBJ2-1; TRBD1 matches 8 bases. The CDR3 sequence is 15 residues long. The V and J ends lost 7 bases and 5 bases, in that order; junction bases with no gene match: 10. Germline values: CDR1 LNHNV, CDR2 YYDKDF (reference sequence). CDR3 nucleotides: TGTGCCACCAACACTAACGGACAGGGCCACAATGAGCAGTTCTTC. This gives the protein CATNTNGQGHNEQFF.

V gene TRBV28 combines with J gene TRBJ1-4, with unresolved D. The CDR3 runs 13 residues. Germline V gene data show CDR1 as MDHEN and CDR2 as SYDVKM. V lost 2 bases, J lost 8 bases, and 9 bases lay in between. The CDR3 DNA follows: TGTGCCAGCAGTTTACTCCGGGGAGAAAAACTGTTTTTT. Translating it yields CASSLLRGEKLFF.

This clone was counted a single time. This chain links TRBV6-4 with TRBJ2-3, with D tentatively TRBD2 (6 bases). The CDR3 runs 15 residues. Looked up from germline, CDR1 is MRHNA and CDR2 is SNTAGT. V was clipped by 3 bases and J by 8 bases, with 18 bases between them. This chain's CDR3 is CASSEEAGRPGTQYF. In nucleotides, the CDR3 is TGTGCCAGCAGTGAGGAAGCGGGTCGGCCGGGTACGCAGTATTTT.

The CDR3 sequence is CASSLGQPNNSPLHF. CDR3 bases: TGTGCCAGCAGCTTGGGACAGCCGAATAATTCACCCCTCCACTTT. This sequence joins TRBV7-6 and TRBJ1-6, with TRBD1 matching over 7 bases. Germline values: CDR1 SGHVS, CDR2 FNYEAQ. Trimming removed 3 bases from V and 5 bases from J; junction bases left unmatched: 4. The CDR3 consists of 15 residues.

In its sample, this clone was seen a few times. This chain joins TRBV6-5 and TRBJ2-2; D might be TRBD1 (6 bases). Trimming stripped 5 bases from V and 1 base from J, with 8 bases between. Germline values: CDR1 MNHEY, CDR2 SVGAGI. The CDR3 is 14 amino acids. In DNA, the CDR3 is TGTGCCAGCAGTGTGACAGGGAACACCGGGGAGCTGTTTTTT. This encodes CASSVTGNTGELFF.

The genes are TRBV18 and TRBJ2-3; D remains unclear. V was trimmed by 2 bases and J by 0 bases, leaving 6 bases between them. From germline, CDR1 is KGHSH and CDR2 LQKENI. CDR3 length: 14 amino acids. The CDR3 protein is CASSPGGSTDTQYF. In nucleotides, the CDR3 is TGTGCCAGCTCACCAGGCGGTAGCACAGATACGCAGTATTTT.

This clone appeared a few times. The chain couples TRBV7-8 to TRBJ2-5; 10 bases line up with TRBD1. Germline V gives CDR1 SGHVS, CDR2 FQNEAQ. V lost 2 bases to trimming and J lost 7 bases; unmatched junction nucleotides: 10. The CDR3 consists of 16 residues. CDR3 region: CASSLTGTGDDRTQYF. The CDR3 bases are TGTGCCAGCAGCTTAACCGGGACAGGGGATGATAGGACCCAGTACTTC. Drawing the rest from reference TRBV7-8 and TRBJ2-5, the complete variable domain is GAGVSQSPRYKVAKRGQDVALRCDPISGHVSLFWYQQALGQGPEFLTYFQNEAQLDKSGLPSDRFFAERPEGSVSTLKIQRTQQEDSAVYLCASSLTGTGDDRTQYFGPGTRLLVL.

V and J are TRBV9 and TRBJ2-7, with 10 nucleotides matching TRBD1. CDR1 is SGDLS, CDR2 YYNGEE, per germline. Trimming removed 3 bases from V and 6 bases from J; junction bases left unmatched: 6. CDR3 length equals 14 residues. The CDR3 reads CASSAGQGFGEQYF. The CDR3 bases are TGTGCCAGCAGCGCGGGACAGGGGTTCGGCGAGCAGTACTTC.

The V call is TRBV28, the J call TRBJ2-1; a weak D match, TRBD1 (6 bases). The germline CDR1 and CDR2 sequences are MDHEN and SYDVKM. CDR3 length: 12 amino acids. With 6 bases removed from V and 9 bases from J, the gap between germline ends came to 12 bases. CDR3 sequence reads: CASSSQGREQFF. In DNA, the CDR3 is TGTGCCAGCAGCTCGCAGGGGCGTGAGCAGTTCTTC.

This rearrangement joins TRBV19 to TRBJ2-1; 7 bases are shared with TRBD1. The length of the CDR3 is 15 residues. V dropped 6 bases and J dropped 6; count of bases not matched to a gene: 11. CDR1 is LNHDA, CDR2 SQIVND, per germline (reference sequence). CDR3 in amino acids: CASRNLGDRGNEQFF. The CDR3 DNA sequence: TGTGCCAGTAGGAATCTGGGGGACAGAGGCAATGAGCAGTTCTTC.

V usage is TRBV9 and J usage is TRBJ2-1; 13 nucleotides match TRBD2. The J segment lost 3 bases and the V segment lost 4 bases, leaving 4 bases of the junction unmatched. This CDR3 has 16 amino acids. Germline V lookup: CDR1 SGDLS, CDR2 YYNGEE. The CDR3 bases are TGTGCCAGCAGCTCCTGGACTAGCGGGGGCTACAATGAGCAGTTCTTC. Translating gives CASSSWTSGGYNEQFF. Looking up the rest from reference TRBV9 and TRBJ2-1 gives the full variable domain: DSGVTQTPKHLITATGQRVTLRCSPRSGDLSVYWYQQSLDQGLQFLIQYYNGEERAKGNILERFSAQQFPDLHSELNLSSLELGDSALYFCASSSWTSGGYNEQFFGPGTRLTVL.

This clone was observed a handful of times. The rearrangement uses TRBV18 and TRBJ1-5; D gene ambiguous. This CDR3 has 13 residues. Germline CDR1 is KGHSH and CDR2 is LQKENI. V was shortened by 2 bases and J by 8 bases, with 10 bases between the two germline ends. The CDR3 protein is CASSPGLMEPQHF. The DNA of the CDR3 is TGTGCCAGCTCACCAGGGCTGATGGAGCCCCAGCATTTT.

The V gene is TRBV5-4, the J gene TRBJ2-3; D is possibly TRBD2 (6 bases). Germline V gene data show CDR1 as SGHNT and CDR2 as YYREEE (reference sequence). Trimming shortened V by 3 bases and J by 4 bases, and 9 bases separated the two germline ends. The CDR3 contains 13 residues. The chain's CDR3 is CASSSSVADTQYF. The CDR3 DNA is TGTGCCAGCAGCTCTAGCGTAGCAGATACGCAGTATTTT. Full variable domain (outside the CDR3, taken from reference TRBV5-4 and TRBJ2-3): ETGVTQSPTHLIKTRGQQVTLRCSSQSGHNTVSWYQQALGQGPQFIFQYYREEENGRGNFPPRFSGLQFPNYSSELNVNALELDDSALYLCASSSSVADTQYFGPGTRLTVL.

This clone came up a few times. This rearrangement joins TRBV18 to TRBJ2-5, with D possibly matching TRBD2 (5 bases). This CDR3 has 14 amino acids. Trimming pared 4 bases from V and 3 bases from J, leaving 12 bases between. CDR1 KGHSH and CDR2 LQKENI come from the germline V gene. The CDR3: CASSRGLGKETQYF. The CDR3 DNA sequence: TGTGCCAGCTCACGAGGGTTGGGGAAAGAGACCCAGTACTTC.

This clone was observed once. The chain carries TRBV7-3 and TRBJ2-5, with D tentatively TRBD2 (6 bases). The CDR3 spans 14 residues. Trimming removed 5 bases at V and 0 bases at J, with 10 bases between. CDR1 and CDR2 from the germline V gene are SGHTA and FQGTGA. The CDR3 DNA reads as TGTGCCAGCAGCCACGCGGGAAACCAAGAGACCCAGTACTTC. It encodes CASSHAGNQETQYF.

This chain links TRBV5-6 with TRBJ2-3; D is perhaps TRBD1 (5 bases). Trimming stripped 10 bases from V and 0 bases from J, with 15 bases between. The CDR3 totals 14 residues. Looked up from germline, CDR1 is SGHDT and CDR2 is YYEEEE. CDR3 region: CAFLRGRSTDTQYF. The CDR3 bases are TGTGCCTTCCTAAGGGGAAGGAGCACAGATACGCAGTATTTT.

The chain has TRBV5-6 and TRBJ2-3; D is uncertain. From germline, CDR1 is SGHDT and CDR2 YYEEEE. The CDR3 contains 13 residues. Between the trimmed V and J ends, which lost 0 bases and 3 bases, there was a span of 5 bases. CDR3 protein: CASSLDQTDTQYF. The CDR3 nucleotides are TGTGCCAGCAGCTTGGATCAGACAGATACGCAGTATTTT.

The chain recombines TRBV5-1 with TRBJ1-3, with D maybe TRBD1 (5 bases). The V end lost 2 bases, the J end lost 0 bases, and 12 bases lay between the germline ends. Per the germline V gene, CDR1 is SGHRS and CDR2 is YFSETQ. This CDR3 comprises 16 residues. Written as DNA, the CDR3 is TGCGCCAGCAGCTTCGGCTCGACAGCCTCTGGAAACACCATATATTTT. The encoded protein is CASSFGSTASGNTIYF.

The V call is TRBV28, the J call TRBJ1-1, with D perhaps TRBD1 (6 bases). CDR1 MDHEN and CDR2 SYDVKM come from the germline V gene. Deletions cut 8 bases from V and 1 base from J, with 11 bases between. This CDR3 has 13 residues. In nucleotides, the CDR3 is TGTGCCAGCGTAGGGGGATCGAACACTGAAGCTTTCTTT. This sequence encodes CASVGGSNTEAFF. The full variable domain, in which reference TRBV28 and TRBJ1-1 provide the parts outside the CDR3, is DVKVTQSSRYLVKRTGEKVFLECVQDMDHENMFWYRQDPGLGLRLIYFSYDVKMKEKGDIPEGYSVSREKKERFSLILESASTNQTSMYLCASVGGSNTEAFFGQGTRLTVV.